This T cell receptor (beta chain) was identified during a study of blood T cells in healthy people across ages. A second about 7 to 11 cycle PCR used barcoded and J-beta primers. TCRdb re-called the 5' RACE reads with MiXCR, one entry per CDR3 protein. Altogether more than 1.4 million distinct CDR3 sequences are present, about 43% being singletons, with the ten largest covering 7% to 9%. This TCR was recovered from a woman aged 18-29 years in good health. The sample was blood.

The CDR3 sequence is CASSAGHSQETQYF. In nucleotides, the CDR3 is TGTGCCAGCTCAGCCGGGCACAGCCAAGAGACCCAGTACTTC. The V call is TRBV18, the J call TRBJ2-5; D remains ambiguous. This CDR3 has 14 amino acids. Trimming stripped 5 bases from V and 1 base from J, with 11 bases between. CDR1 and CDR2 from the germline V gene are KGHSH and LQKENI.